The entry that follows covers one T cell receptor (beta chain) sequence. Its antigen is undetermined. These data are taken from a study of cytomegalovirus exposure and HLA in healthy donors. Whole-study findings and limits: Researchers reported in a later analysis that common viral pathogens appeared linked to several top clusters. Later examination showed HLA-associated TCR beta chains had greater clonal expansion than equally common others. For most TCR beta V segments, an earlier analysis put the productive rate at about 90% or about 30% of the time. According to a later analysis, most TCR beta chains associated with CMV appeared HLA-restricted.

Germline values: CDR1 SGHVS, CDR2 FQNEAQ. This CDR3 spans 14 amino acids. Trimming removed 0 bases at V and 2 bases at J, with 7 bases between. A multiplex PCR was run with 60 Vbeta primers and 13 Jbeta primers. Some clones are missing from TCRdb's copy, which holds only in-frame ones; the method was immunoSEQ multiplex PCR. Across 45,000 to 50,000 clones, the top ten clones capture roughly a sixth of the sample. The sample consisted of PBMCs. The receptor was isolated from a male donor in good health and CMV-seronegative. The rearrangement joins TRBV7-8 to TRBJ1-2; D call uncertain. CDR3 sequence: CASSLAPGNYGYTF. The DNA for the CDR3 is TGTGCCAGCAGCTTAGCGCCGGGGAACTATGGCTACACCTTC.